These 6 T cell receptor beta chains share one sample of origin, sequenced in a study of blood T cell repertoires in COVID-19. Using immunoSEQ multiplex PCR, the repertoire was profiled, and TCRdb retains in-frame clones only, with some absent. The sample lists 650,000 to 800,000 clones, about nine tenths occurring once. The sample consisted of peripheral blood. Receptors were obtained from a young woman with acute or convalescent COVID-19.

The sample holds one count of this clone. This chain links TRBV6-6 with TRBJ1-2, with D unresolved. CDR1 MNHNY and CDR2 SVGAGI come from the germline V gene (reference sequence). V lost 5 bases and J lost 5, with 6 bases in between. CDR3 size: 11 residues. The CDR3 region has the DNA TGTGCCAGCAGTCCCGAGTATGGCTACACCTTC. It translates to CASSPEYGYTF.

This clone was observed a single time. For the CDR3, the DNA is TGTGCCAGCAGCCTAAGCGGGTCCTGGGGTGAGCAGTACTTC. Amino acid sequence: CASSLSGSWGEQYF. The chain couples TRBV7-9 to TRBJ2-7, with D perhaps TRBD2 (6 bases). V lost 5 bases to trimming and J lost 7 bases, with 18 bases between them. The CDR3 length is 14 residues. Per the germline V gene, CDR1 is SEHNR and CDR2 is FQNEAQ (reference sequence). The full variable domain, completed using reference TRBV7-9 and TRBJ2-7, is DTGVSQNPRHKITKRGQNVTFRCDPISEHNRLYWYRQTLGQGPEFLTYFQNEAQLEKSRLLSDRFSAERPKGSFSTLEIQRTEQGDSAMYLCASSLSGSWGEQYFGPGTRLTVT.

The sample holds one count of this clone. This rearrangement joins TRBV6-5 to TRBJ1-2, with 8 bases fitting TRBD1. Looked up from germline, CDR1 is MNHEY and CDR2 is SVGAGI. Trimming at V came to 6 bases and at J to 8 bases, leaving 8 bases not matched to a gene. The CDR3 runs to 13 residues. The CDR3 bases are TGTGCCAGCAGAAACGGACAGGGTCTAGGCTACACCTTC. Residues: CASRNGQGLGYTF.

The chain couples TRBV4-1 to TRBJ1-1; perhaps TRBD1 as D (6 bases). V was pared by 1 base and J by 6 bases, with 24 bases between. Germline lookup yields CDR1 MGHRA and CDR2 YSYEKL. The CDR3 is made up of 18 amino acids. CDR3 nucleotides: TGCGCCAGCAGCCAAGTTCGGGTCCAGGGGCCCTACAAGGCTGAAGCTTTCTTT. Its protein product is CASSQVRVQGPYKAEAFF.

The chain has TRBV19 and TRBJ2-7; D perhaps matches TRBD1 (6 bases). V was trimmed by 1 base and J by 4 bases, leaving 14 bases between them. The V gene's germline CDR1 is LNHDA and CDR2 SQIVND (reference sequence). The CDR3 runs 15 residues. The CDR3 DNA reads as TGTGCCAGTAGTATAGTAAGTCAGGGGCCTTACGAGCAGTACTTC. Protein product: CASSIVSQGPYEQYF. The full variable domain, its missing parts supplied by reference TRBV19 and TRBJ2-7, is DGGITQSPKYLFRKEGQNVTLSCEQNLNHDAMYWYRQDPGQGLRLIYYSQIVNDFQKGDIAEGYSVSREKKESFPLTVTSAQKNPTAFYLCASSIVSQGPYEQYFGPGTRLTVT.

V usage is TRBV25-1 and J usage is TRBJ2-2, with D possibly TRBD2 on 6 matching bases. The CDR3 extends over 15 amino acids. V was cut by 9 bases and J by 0 bases, with 14 bases left in between. Per germline, CDR1 MGHDK and CDR2 SYGVNS. The CDR3 nucleotides read TGTGCCAGTTCAGCCGGGACTCCGAACACCGGGGAGCTGTTTTTT. Protein: CASSAGTPNTGELFF. Filled out from reference TRBV25-1 and TRBJ2-2, the complete variable domain reads EADIYQTPRYLVIGTGKKITLECSQTMGHDKMYWYQQDPGMELHLIHYSYGVNSTEKGDLSSESTVSRIRTEHFPLTLESARPSHTSQYLCASSAGTPNTGELFFGEGSRLTVL.